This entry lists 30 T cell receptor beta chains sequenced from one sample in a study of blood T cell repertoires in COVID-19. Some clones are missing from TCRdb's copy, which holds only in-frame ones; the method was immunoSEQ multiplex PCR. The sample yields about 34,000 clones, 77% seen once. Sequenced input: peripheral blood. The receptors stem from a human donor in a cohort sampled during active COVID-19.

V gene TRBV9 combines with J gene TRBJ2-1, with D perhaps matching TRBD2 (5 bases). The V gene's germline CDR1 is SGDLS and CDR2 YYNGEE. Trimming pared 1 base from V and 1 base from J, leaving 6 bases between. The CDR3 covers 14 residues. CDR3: CASSVTGSYNEQFF. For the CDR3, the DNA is TGTGCCAGCAGCGTAACGGGATCCTACAATGAGCAGTTCTTC.

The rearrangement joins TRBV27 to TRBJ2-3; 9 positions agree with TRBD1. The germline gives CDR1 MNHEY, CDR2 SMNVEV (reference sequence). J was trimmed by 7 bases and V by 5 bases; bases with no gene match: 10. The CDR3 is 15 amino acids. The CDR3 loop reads CASSIPGTGTNTQYF. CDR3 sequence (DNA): TGTGCCAGCAGTATACCCGGGACAGGGACCAATACGCAGTATTTT.

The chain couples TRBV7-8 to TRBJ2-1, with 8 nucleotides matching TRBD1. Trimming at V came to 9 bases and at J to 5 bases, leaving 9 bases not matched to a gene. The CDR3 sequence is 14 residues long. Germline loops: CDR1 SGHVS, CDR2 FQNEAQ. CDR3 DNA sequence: TGTGCCAGTACCTCAGGGGGCGGACACAATGAGCAGTTCTTC. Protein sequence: CASTSGGGHNEQFF.

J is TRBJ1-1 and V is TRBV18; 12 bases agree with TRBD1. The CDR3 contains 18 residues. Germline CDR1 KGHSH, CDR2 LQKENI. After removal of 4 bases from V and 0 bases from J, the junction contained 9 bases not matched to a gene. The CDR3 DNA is TGTGCCAGCTCACGGGACAGGGGGCGGGCGGGCCTGAACACTGAAGCTTTCTTT. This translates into CASSRDRGRAGLNTEAFF. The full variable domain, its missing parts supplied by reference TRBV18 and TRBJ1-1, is NAGVMQNPRHLVRRRGQEARLRCSPMKGHSHVYWYRQLPEEGLKFMVYLQKENIIDESGMPKERFSAEFPKEGPSILRIQQVVRGDSAAYFCASSRDRGRAGLNTEAFFGQGTRLTVV.

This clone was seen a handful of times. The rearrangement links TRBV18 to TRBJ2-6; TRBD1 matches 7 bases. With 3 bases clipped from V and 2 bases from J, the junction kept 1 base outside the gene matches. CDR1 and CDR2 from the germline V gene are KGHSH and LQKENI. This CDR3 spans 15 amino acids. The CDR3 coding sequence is TGTGCCAGCTCACCCGACAGGGCTGGGGCCAACGTCCTGACTTTC. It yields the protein CASSPDRAGANVLTF. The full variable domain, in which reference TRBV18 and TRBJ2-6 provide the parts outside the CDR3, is NAGVMQNPRHLVRRRGQEARLRCSPMKGHSHVYWYRQLPEEGLKFMVYLQKENIIDESGMPKERFSAEFPKEGPSILRIQQVVRGDSAAYFCASSPDRAGANVLTFGAGSRLTVL.

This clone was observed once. DNA for the CDR3: TGTGCCAGCAGTTTATTCGGCAGGGGGCCGGGAAACACCATATATTTT. It encodes CASSLFGRGPGNTIYF. V usage is TRBV27 and J usage is TRBJ1-3; 8 bases are a match to TRBD1. CDR3 length: 16 residues. V lost 1 base and J lost 4; bases outside the gene matches: 6. Per germline, CDR1 MNHEY and CDR2 SMNVEV (reference sequence).

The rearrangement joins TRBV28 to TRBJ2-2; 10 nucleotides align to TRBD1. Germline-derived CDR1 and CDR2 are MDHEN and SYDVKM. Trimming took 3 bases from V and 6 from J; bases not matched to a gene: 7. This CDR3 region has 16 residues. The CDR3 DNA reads TGTGCCAGCAGTTTCCTAGGGACAGGGGCTCCCGGGGAGCTGTTTTTT. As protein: CASSFLGTGAPGELFF.

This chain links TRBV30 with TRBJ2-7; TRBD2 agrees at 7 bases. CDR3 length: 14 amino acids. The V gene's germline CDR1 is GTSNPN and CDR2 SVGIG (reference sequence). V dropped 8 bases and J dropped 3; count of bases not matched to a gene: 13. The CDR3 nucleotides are TGTGCCCCGCTCGCGGGGGATACCAGCTACGAGCAGTACTTC. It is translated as CAPLAGDTSYEQYF.

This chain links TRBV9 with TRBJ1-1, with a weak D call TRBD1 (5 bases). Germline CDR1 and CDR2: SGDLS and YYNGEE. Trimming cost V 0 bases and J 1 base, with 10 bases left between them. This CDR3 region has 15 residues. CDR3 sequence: CASSVGGRANTEAFF. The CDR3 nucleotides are TGTGCCAGCAGCGTAGGGGGCAGGGCGAACACTGAAGCTTTCTTT.

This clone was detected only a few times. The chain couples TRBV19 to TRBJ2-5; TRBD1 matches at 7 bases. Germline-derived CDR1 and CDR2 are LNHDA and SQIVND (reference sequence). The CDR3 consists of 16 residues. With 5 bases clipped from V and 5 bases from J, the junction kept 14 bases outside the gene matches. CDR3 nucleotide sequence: TGTGCCAGTAGTGCCGGAACGGGACAGACAATGGAGACCCAGTACTTC. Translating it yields CASSAGTGQTMETQYF.

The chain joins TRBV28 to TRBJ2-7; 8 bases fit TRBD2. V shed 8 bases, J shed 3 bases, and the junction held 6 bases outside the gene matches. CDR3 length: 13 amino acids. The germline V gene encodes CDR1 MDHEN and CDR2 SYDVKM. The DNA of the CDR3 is TGTGCCAGCGGCGTTCTAGCGGGCTACGAGCAGTACTTC. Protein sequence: CASGVLAGYEQYF.

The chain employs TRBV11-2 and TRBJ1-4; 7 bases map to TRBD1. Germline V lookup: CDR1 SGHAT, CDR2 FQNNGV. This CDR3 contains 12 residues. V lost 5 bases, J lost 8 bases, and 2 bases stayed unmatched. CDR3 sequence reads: CASSQDREKLFF. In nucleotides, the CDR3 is TGTGCCAGCAGCCAGGACAGGGAAAAACTGTTTTTT.

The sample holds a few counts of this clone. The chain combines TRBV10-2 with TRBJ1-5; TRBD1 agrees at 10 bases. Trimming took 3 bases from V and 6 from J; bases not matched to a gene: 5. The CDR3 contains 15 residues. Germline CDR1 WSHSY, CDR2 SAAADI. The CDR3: CASSDGTGVFQPQHF. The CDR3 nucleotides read TGCGCCAGCAGTGATGGGACAGGGGTCTTTCAGCCCCAGCATTTT.

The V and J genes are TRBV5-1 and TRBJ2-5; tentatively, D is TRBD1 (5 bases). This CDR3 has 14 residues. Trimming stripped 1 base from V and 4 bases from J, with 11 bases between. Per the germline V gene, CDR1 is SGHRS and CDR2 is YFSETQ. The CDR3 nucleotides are TGCGCCAGCAGCTTGTCAGGGTATCTAGAGACCCAGTACTTC. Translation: CASSLSGYLETQYF.

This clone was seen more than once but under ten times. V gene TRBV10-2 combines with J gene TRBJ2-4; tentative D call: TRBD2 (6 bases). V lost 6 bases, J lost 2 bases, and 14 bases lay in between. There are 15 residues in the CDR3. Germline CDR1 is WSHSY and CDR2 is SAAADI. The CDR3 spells CASRDGRKTKNIQYF. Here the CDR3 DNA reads TGCGCCAGCAGAGACGGGAGAAAGACCAAAAACATTCAGTACTTC.

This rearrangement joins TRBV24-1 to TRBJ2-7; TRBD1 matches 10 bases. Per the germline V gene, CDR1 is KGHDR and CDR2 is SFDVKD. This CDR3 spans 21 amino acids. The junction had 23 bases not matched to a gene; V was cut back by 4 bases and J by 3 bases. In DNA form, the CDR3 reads TGTGCCACCAGTGACCCTCCCGATCTCAAGACAGGGGGCGCAGAAATCTACGAGCAGTACTTC. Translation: CATSDPPDLKTGGAEIYEQYF.

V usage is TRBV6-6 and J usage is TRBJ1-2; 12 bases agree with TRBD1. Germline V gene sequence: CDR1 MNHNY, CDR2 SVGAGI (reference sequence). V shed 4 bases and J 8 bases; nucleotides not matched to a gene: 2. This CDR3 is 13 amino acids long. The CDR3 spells CASSSGQGAGYTF. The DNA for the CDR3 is TGTGCCAGCAGTTCGGGACAGGGGGCCGGCTACACCTTC.

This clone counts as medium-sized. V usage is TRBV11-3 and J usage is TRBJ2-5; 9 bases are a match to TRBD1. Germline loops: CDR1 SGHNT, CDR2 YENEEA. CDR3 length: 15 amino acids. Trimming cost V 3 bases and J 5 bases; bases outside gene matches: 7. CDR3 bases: TGTGCCAGCAGCTTGGGAACAGGGGGCCTTGAGACCCAGTACTTC. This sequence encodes CASSLGTGGLETQYF.

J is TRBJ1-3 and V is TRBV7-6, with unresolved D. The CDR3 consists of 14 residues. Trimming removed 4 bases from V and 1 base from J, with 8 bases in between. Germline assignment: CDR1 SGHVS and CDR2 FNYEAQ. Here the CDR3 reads CASSSPESGNTIYF. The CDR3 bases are TGTGCCAGCAGCTCCCCTGAGTCTGGAAACACCATATATTTT.

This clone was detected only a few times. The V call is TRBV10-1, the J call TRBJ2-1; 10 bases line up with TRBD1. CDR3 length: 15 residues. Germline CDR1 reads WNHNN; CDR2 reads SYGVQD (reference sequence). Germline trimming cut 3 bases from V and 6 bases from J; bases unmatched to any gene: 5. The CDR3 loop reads CASSDGTGVLNEQFF. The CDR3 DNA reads TGCGCCAGCAGTGACGGGACAGGGGTCCTCAATGAGCAGTTCTTC.

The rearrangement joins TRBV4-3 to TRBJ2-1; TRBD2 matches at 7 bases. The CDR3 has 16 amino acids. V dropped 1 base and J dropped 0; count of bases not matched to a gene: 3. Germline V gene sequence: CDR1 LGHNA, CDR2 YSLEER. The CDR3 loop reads CASSQGPGGSYNEQFF. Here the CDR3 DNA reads TGCGCCAGCAGCCAAGGTCCGGGGGGCTCCTACAATGAGCAGTTCTTC.

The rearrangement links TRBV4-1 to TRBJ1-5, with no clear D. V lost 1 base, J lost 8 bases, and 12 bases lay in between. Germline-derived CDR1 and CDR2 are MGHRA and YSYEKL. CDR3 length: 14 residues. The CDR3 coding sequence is TGCGCCAGCAGCCAAGTTTTTGGCGGTAAGCCCCAGCATTTT. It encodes CASSQVFGGKPQHF.

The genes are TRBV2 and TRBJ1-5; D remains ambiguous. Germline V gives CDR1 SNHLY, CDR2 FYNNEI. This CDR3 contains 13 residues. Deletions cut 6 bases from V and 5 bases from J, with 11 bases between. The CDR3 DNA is TGTGCCAGCAGGATTCTTACTGATCAGCCCCAGCATTTT. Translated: CASRILTDQPQHF. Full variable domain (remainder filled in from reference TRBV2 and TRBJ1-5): EPEVTQTPSHQVTQMGQEVILRCVPISNHLYFYWYRQILGQKVEFLVSFYNNEISEKSEIFDDQFSVERPDGSNFTLKIRSTKLEDSAMYFCASRILTDQPQHFGDGTRLSIL.

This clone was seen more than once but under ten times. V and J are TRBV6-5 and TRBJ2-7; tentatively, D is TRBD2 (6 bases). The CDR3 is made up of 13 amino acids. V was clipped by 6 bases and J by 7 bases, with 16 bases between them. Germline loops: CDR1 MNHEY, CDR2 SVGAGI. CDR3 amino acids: CASRGEDKWEQYF. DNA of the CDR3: TGTGCCAGCAGAGGGGAGGACAAATGGGAGCAGTACTTC.

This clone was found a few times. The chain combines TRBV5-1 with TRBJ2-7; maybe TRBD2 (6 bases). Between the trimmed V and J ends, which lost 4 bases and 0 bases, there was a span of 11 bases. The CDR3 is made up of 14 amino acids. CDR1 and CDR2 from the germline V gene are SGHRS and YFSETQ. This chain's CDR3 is CASSAMTSSYEQYF. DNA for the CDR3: TGCGCCAGCAGCGCCATGACTAGCTCCTACGAGCAGTACTTC.

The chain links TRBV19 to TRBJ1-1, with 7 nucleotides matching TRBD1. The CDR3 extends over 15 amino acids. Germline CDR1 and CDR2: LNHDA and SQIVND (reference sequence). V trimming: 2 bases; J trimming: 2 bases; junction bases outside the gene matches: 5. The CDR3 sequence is CASSIHRGSNTEAFF. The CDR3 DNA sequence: TGTGCCAGTAGTATACACAGGGGATCCAACACTGAAGCTTTCTTT.

CDR3 region: CASSDAGDYGYTF. The CDR3 nucleotides read TGCGCCAGCAGTGATGCAGGGGACTATGGCTACACCTTC. V is TRBV10-2 and J is TRBJ1-2; perhaps TRBD1 as D (6 bases). The CDR3 is made up of 13 amino acids. V lost 3 bases and J 3 bases, leaving 8 bases between the germline ends. Per the germline V gene, CDR1 is WSHSY and CDR2 is SAAADI.

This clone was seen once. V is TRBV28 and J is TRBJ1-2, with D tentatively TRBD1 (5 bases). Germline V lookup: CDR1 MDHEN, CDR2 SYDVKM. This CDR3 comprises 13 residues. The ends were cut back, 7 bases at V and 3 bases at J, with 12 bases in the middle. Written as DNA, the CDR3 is TGTGCCAGCATGGTCCAGGGTTACTATGGCTACACCTTC. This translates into CASMVQGYYGYTF.

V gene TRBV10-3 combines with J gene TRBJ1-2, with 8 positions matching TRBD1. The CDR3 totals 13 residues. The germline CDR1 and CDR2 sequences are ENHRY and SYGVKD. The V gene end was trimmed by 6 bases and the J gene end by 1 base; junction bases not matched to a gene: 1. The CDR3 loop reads CAIRTGVNYGYTF. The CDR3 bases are TGTGCCATCAGGACAGGGGTTAACTATGGCTACACCTTC.

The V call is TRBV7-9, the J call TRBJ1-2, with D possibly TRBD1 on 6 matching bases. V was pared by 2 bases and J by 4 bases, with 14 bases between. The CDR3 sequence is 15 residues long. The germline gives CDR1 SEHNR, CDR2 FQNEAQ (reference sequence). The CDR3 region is CASSLQGNLPYGYTF. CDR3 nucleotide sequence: TGTGCCAGCAGCTTACAGGGGAACCTTCCCTATGGCTACACCTTC.